The clone carrying this TCR beta chain was recorded only once. The target antigen is unknown. The data belong to a study of PD-L1 blockade in urothelial cancer. Time point reported: peripheral blood 6 weeks after treatment start. Pretreatment sampling and on-treatment sampling together yielded between 1 and 8 samples for each patient. Whole-study results and caveats: Clones that were tumor-associated expanded more in the blood of durable-benefit patients at 3 weeks.

Generated by immunoSEQ multiplex PCR, the TCRdb table keeps only in-frame clones and is missing some. The sample shows some 41,000 clones, approximately 81% of them seen only once. In germline, CDR1 is SGHTA, CDR2 FQGTGA. The CDR3 covers 14 residues. V was trimmed by 8 bases and J by 0 bases, leaving 10 bases between them. The sample in question was PBMCs, obtained around atezolizumab (anti-PD-L1) treatment. The TCR comes from a man in his 70s with urothelial cancer. The J gene is TRBJ2-2, the V gene TRBV7-3, with a tentative D call TRBD1 (6 bases). This CDR3 reads CASGDNPNTGELFF. CDR3 coding DNA: TGTGCCAGCGGGGACAACCCGAACACCGGGGAGCTGTTTTTT.